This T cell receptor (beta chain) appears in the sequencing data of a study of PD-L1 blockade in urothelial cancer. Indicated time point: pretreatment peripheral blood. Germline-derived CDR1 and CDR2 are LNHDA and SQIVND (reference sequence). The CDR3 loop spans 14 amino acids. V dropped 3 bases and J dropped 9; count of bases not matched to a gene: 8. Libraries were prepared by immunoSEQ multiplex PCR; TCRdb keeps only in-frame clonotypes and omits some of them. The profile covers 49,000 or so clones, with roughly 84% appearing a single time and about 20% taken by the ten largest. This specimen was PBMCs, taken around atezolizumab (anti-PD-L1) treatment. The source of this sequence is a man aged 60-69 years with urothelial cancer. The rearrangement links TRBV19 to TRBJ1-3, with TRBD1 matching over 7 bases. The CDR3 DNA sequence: TGTGCCAGTAGTATTGGTCAGGGGGTGAGCACCATATATTTT. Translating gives CASSIGQGVSTIYF. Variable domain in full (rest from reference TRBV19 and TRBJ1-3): DGGITQSPKYLFRKEGQNVTLSCEQNLNHDAMYWYRQDPGQGLRLIYYSQIVNDFQKGDIAEGYSVSREKKESFPLTVTSAQKNPTAFYLCASSIGQGVSTIYFGEGSWLTVV.